The 14 T cell receptor beta chains below were found in one sample sequenced in a study of T-cell reconstitution after alpha-beta-depleted transplantation in children. Whole-study findings and limits: Once a year had passed after transplant, T-cell counts and diversity came mostly from newly produced T cells.

Construction of the TCRbeta library involved unique molecular identifiers. TCRdb reprocessed the PCR reads with MiXCR, giving one entry per CDR3 protein. Among about 290,000 distinct CDR3 sequences, over 7.5% were seen once, and the ten largest hold around 10%. Their antigen targets remain unknown. Sequencing used peripheral blood, obtained 360 days after TCRalphabeta/CD19-depleted stem cell transplant. The receptors stem from a female patient between 2 and 15 years old who had a stem cell transplant for Fanconi anemia, so the T cells may come from the graft donor.

This clonotype has ten or more counts. The gene calls are TRBV13 and TRBJ2-2; 10 bases agree with TRBD2. The V and J ends lost 7 bases and 5 bases, in that order; junction bases with no gene match: 13. The CDR3 spans 17 residues. CDR1 and CDR2 from the germline V gene are PRHDT and FYEKMQ (reference sequence). The CDR3 sequence: CASIRGRLAGETGELFF. For the CDR3, the DNA is TGTGCCAGCATCCGAGGGAGGCTAGCGGGAGAGACCGGGGAGCTGTTTTTT.

This sequence joins TRBV3-1 and TRBJ1-2; D is ambiguous. V lost 1 base and J 0 bases, leaving 9 bases between the germline ends. The CDR3 has 15 amino acids. Germline CDR1 and CDR2: LGHDT and YNNKEL (reference sequence). Written as DNA, the CDR3 is TGTGCCAGCAGCCAAGGCACAGCGGCTAACTATGGCTACACCTTC. Protein sequence: CASSQGTAANYGYTF.

The chain has TRBV6-2 or TRBV6-3 and TRBJ2-6; D may match TRBD1 or TRBD2 (5 bases each). Trimming pared 2 bases from V and 4 bases from J, leaving 12 bases between. The CDR3 length is 16 residues. CDR1 is MNHEY and CDR2 is SVGEGT in the germline V gene. CDR3 protein: CASSYRTSGGANVLTF. CDR3 in DNA: TGTGCCAGCAGTTACCGGACATCGGGAGGGGCCAACGTCCTGACTTTC.

J is TRBJ2-7 and V is TRBV5-1; D not certain. Trimming took 0 bases from V and 2 from J, leaving 9 bases between them. The CDR3 runs 14 residues. The germline CDR1 and CDR2 sequences are SGHRS and YFSETQ. The CDR3 reads CASSLEGFPYEQYF. The DNA of the CDR3 is TGCGCCAGCAGCTTGGAGGGTTTCCCCTACGAGCAGTACTTC.

The chain joins TRBV3-1 to TRBJ2-5; no clear D. Germline values: CDR1 LGHDT, CDR2 YNNKEL (reference sequence). This CDR3 has 11 residues. Between the trimmed V and J ends, which lost 5 bases and 7 bases, there was a span of 8 bases. CDR3 protein: CASSEDGTQYF. The CDR3 region has the DNA TGTGCCAGCAGCGAGGATGGGACCCAGTACTTC.

This clonotype showed up many times. The DNA of the CDR3 is TGCGCCAGCAGCTTTGGACCGGGGCCCACAGATACGCAGTATTTT. It translates to CASSFGPGPTDTQYF. This chain uses TRBV5-1 with TRBJ2-3; the D call may be TRBD1 or TRBD2 (5 bases each). The germline CDR1 and CDR2 sequences are SGHRS and YFSETQ. V shed 2 bases and J shed 2 bases, with 12 bases lying between them. The CDR3 has 15 amino acids.

The rearrangement uses TRBV11-2 and TRBJ1-1; TRBD1 is a possible D gene (5 bases). Germline V gives CDR1 SGHAT, CDR2 FQNNGV. This CDR3 spans 17 amino acids. V gave up 0 bases and J gave up 2 bases, with 16 bases separating them. CDR3 in DNA: TGTGCCAGCAGCTTAGATGGCAGGGTTCTATTTAACACTGAAGCTTTCTTT. This sequence encodes CASSLDGRVLFNTEAFF.

This clonotype was recorded at least ten times. The chain employs TRBV29-1 and TRBJ2-5; D perhaps matches TRBD1 (6 bases). Trimming left V 5 bases short and J 2 bases short, with 12 bases between. Germline V gene sequence: CDR1 SQVTM, CDR2 ANQGSEA. The CDR3 has 13 residues. CDR3 sequence: CSVSRTAQETQYF. The CDR3 bases are TGCAGCGTTTCGCGGACAGCACAAGAGACCCAGTACTTC.

This clonotype was detected a few times. The chain recombines TRBV6-5 with TRBJ1-1, with D possibly being TRBD1 (6 bases). CDR3 size: 14 residues. In germline, CDR1 is MNHEY, CDR2 SVGAGI. The V end was cut by 4 bases, the J end by 5 bases, with 14 bases between. DNA for the CDR3: TGTGCCAGCAGTTCCGTACAGGGAAGGACTGAAGCTTTCTTT. It encodes CASSSVQGRTEAFF.

The chain has TRBV11-2 and TRBJ2-4, with D hard to call. Deletions cut 2 bases from V and 5 bases from J, with 22 bases between. Germline values: CDR1 SGHAT, CDR2 FQNNGV. The CDR3 covers 18 residues. The CDR3 nucleotides are TGTGCCAGCAGCTTATTACCTGGCTATGCAATTAGCCAAAACATTCAGTACTTC. This sequence encodes CASSLLPGYAISQNIQYF.

This clonotype has at least ten counts. This chain joins TRBV7-8 and TRBJ1-5, with 7 bases aligning to TRBD1. The germline V gene encodes CDR1 SGHVS and CDR2 FQNEAQ. Losses at the gene ends were 3 bases for V and 4 bases for J; bases not matched to a gene: 9. This CDR3 comprises 16 residues. CDR3 sequence reads: CASSFRTGTDNQPQHF. CDR3 in DNA: TGTGCCAGCAGCTTCCGTACCGGGACAGATAATCAGCCCCAGCATTTT.

This clonotype was seen a handful of times. The chain is built from TRBV30 and TRBJ1-1; no clear D gene. The CDR3 loop spans 10 amino acids. Trimming cost V 5 bases and J 10 bases, with 11 bases left between them. Germline CDR1 GTSNPN, CDR2 SVGIG (reference sequence). The CDR3 here is CAWAGVVAFF. The DNA for the CDR3 is TGTGCCTGGGCTGGGGTGGTAGCTTTCTTT.

This clonotype was detected many times. The genes are TRBV27 and TRBJ1-1; D is uncertain. Per the germline V gene, CDR1 is MNHEY and CDR2 is SMNVEV (reference sequence). The CDR3 runs to 14 residues. V was pared by 5 bases and J by 1 base, with 11 bases between. The CDR3 DNA reads TGTGCCAGCAGTCCCCAGGACCAGAACACTGAAGCTTTCTTT. Amino acid sequence: CASSPQDQNTEAFF.

There are many counts of this clonotype. The chain carries TRBV6-1 and TRBJ1-4; weak D call: TRBD1 (5 bases). The CDR3 contains 16 residues. V dropped 1 base and J dropped 0 bases, with 9 bases sitting between them. Germline V gene lookup returns CDR1 MNHNS and CDR2 SASEGT. This chain's CDR3 is CASSEEGTATNEKLFF. Written as DNA, the CDR3 is TGTGCCAGCAGTGAAGAGGGGACGGCAACTAATGAAAAACTGTTTTTT.